Below, 20 T cell receptor beta chains from the same sample are listed, as sequenced in a study of naive and memory T cell subsets. Both TRBC1 and TRBC2 were covered by a beta constant-region primer of two equimolar oligonucleotides. TCRdb passed the UMI-ligation and nested PCR reads through MiXCR, listing each CDR3 protein once. This table has approximately 140,000 distinct CDR3 sequences, about 17% appearing once. Specimen: naive CD4+ T cells from blood. These receptors were taken from a human donor in good health.

The chain employs TRBV6-4 and TRBJ2-7; a weak D match, TRBD1 (6 bases). V shed 8 bases and J shed 3 bases, with 17 bases lying between them. Germline V gene sequence: CDR1 MRHNA, CDR2 SNTAGT. The CDR3 extends over 14 amino acids. This CDR3 reads CASCPGTPCYEQYF. CDR3 coding DNA: TGTGCCAGCTGTCCCGGGACACCCTGCTACGAGCAGTACTTC.

This CDR3 reads CASSLSGRFKGSYEQYF. DNA for the CDR3: TGTGCCAGCAGCTTGAGCGGTCGATTCAAAGGATCCTACGAGCAGTACTTC. This chain joins TRBV5-6 and TRBJ2-7, with D possibly TRBD2 on 5 matching bases. The CDR3 loop spans 17 amino acids. The germline CDR1 and CDR2 sequences are SGHDT and YYEEEE. The ends were cut back, 1 base at V and 1 base at J, with 18 bases in the middle.

This clonotype was counted only a few times. The chain couples TRBV28 to TRBJ2-7; no definite D call. V lost 6 bases and J 0 bases, leaving 3 bases between the germline ends. The CDR3 has 11 amino acids. Germline V lookup: CDR1 MDHEN, CDR2 SYDVKM. This CDR3 is CASSGSYEQYF. The CDR3 DNA sequence: TGTGCCAGCAGCGGCTCCTACGAGCAGTACTTC.

The chain employs TRBV27 and TRBJ2-7; D not resolved. Germline-derived CDR1 and CDR2 are MNHEY and SMNVEV (reference sequence). The CDR3 extends over 14 amino acids. The germline V and J ends were trimmed by 7 bases and 2 bases, with 15 bases remaining between them. The CDR3 region is CASNSLSAPYEQYF. The CDR3 nucleotides read TGTGCCAGCAACTCTCTGAGCGCTCCCTACGAGCAGTACTTC.

The rearrangement links TRBV20-1 to TRBJ1-4; no firm D call. Germline-derived CDR1 and CDR2 are DFQATT and SNEGSKA (reference sequence). Trimming pared 3 bases from V and 7 bases from J, leaving 18 bases between. The CDR3 consists of 15 residues. DNA of the CDR3: TGCAGTGCTAGCGGAGGTGGTAAAGGGCGTGAAAAACTGTTTTTT. This encodes CSASGGGKGREKLFF.

This clonotype has only a few counts. The rearrangement links TRBV24-1 to TRBJ1-5; D perhaps matches TRBD1 (5 bases). Germline CDR1 reads KGHDR; CDR2 reads SFDVKD. The V and J ends lost 3 bases and 0 bases respectively, with 29 bases between them. This CDR3 is built from 22 residues. The CDR3 spells CATSDTRRDWRKWSYSNQPQHF. In nucleotides, the CDR3 is TGTGCCACCAGTGATACTAGGAGGGACTGGAGGAAGTGGTCTTATAGCAATCAGCCCCAGCATTTT.

The V gene is TRBV28, the J gene TRBJ2-7, with TRBD2 matching over 8 bases. Germline V gives CDR1 MDHEN, CDR2 SYDVKM. Losses at the gene ends were 8 bases for V and 6 bases for J; bases not matched to a gene: 15. CDR3 size: 15 residues. CDR3 region: CASPPLAGTPPEQYF. CDR3 DNA: TGTGCCAGCCCCCCATTAGCGGGGACCCCCCCCGAGCAGTACTTC.

There are a few counts of this clonotype. The rearrangement joins TRBV6-5 to TRBJ2-7; D is perhaps TRBD1 (5 bases). Trimming took off 3 bases at V and 9 bases at J, with 9 bases between the two ends. Per germline, CDR1 MNHEY and CDR2 SVGAGI. CDR3 length: 11 residues. Here the CDR3 DNA reads TGTGCCAGCAGTTATCAGGGCTGGCAGTACTTC. Its translation is CASSYQGWQYF.

This sequence joins TRBV11-2 and TRBJ2-3; 15 bases agree with TRBD2. Germline V lookup: CDR1 SGHAT, CDR2 FQNNGV. The CDR3 runs to 15 residues. The V and J ends lost 5 bases and 10 bases, in that order; junction bases with no gene match: 7. DNA of the CDR3: TGTGCCAGCAGCCCCGGACTAGCGGGAGGGCCCGCGCAGTATTTT. Amino acid sequence: CASSPGLAGGPAQYF.

This clonotype was detected a few times. V gene TRBV11-1 combines with J gene TRBJ2-1; 7 bases line up with TRBD2. Unmatched junction bases numbered 8, after V lost 4 bases and J lost 5 bases. Germline V gives CDR1 SGHAT, CDR2 FQDESV (reference sequence). CDR3 size: 15 residues. As DNA, the CDR3 is TGTGCCAGCAGCTCGCGGCTAGCGGATAACAATGAGCAGTTCTTC. Translation gives CASSSRLADNNEQFF.

CDR3 sequence reads: CASSATNSPLHF. Here the CDR3 DNA reads TGTGCCAGCAGCGCCACTAATTCACCCCTCCACTTT. This chain uses TRBV9 with TRBJ1-6; D unresolved. Germline CDR1 reads SGDLS; CDR2 reads YYNGEE. The CDR3 runs to 12 residues. V lost 3 bases and J 6 bases, leaving 4 bases between the germline ends.

The rearrangement joins TRBV19 to TRBJ1-2; no firm D call. CDR1 and CDR2 (germline): LNHDA, SQIVND (reference sequence). Trimming removed 6 bases from V and 8 bases from J, with 13 bases in between. This CDR3 is 12 amino acids long. CDR3 sequence (DNA): TGTGCCAGTAGCCCGAAAACCTGGGGCTACACCTTC. It is translated as CASSPKTWGYTF.

This rearrangement joins TRBV19 to TRBJ2-7; D is uncertain. This CDR3 has 14 amino acids. From germline, CDR1 is LNHDA and CDR2 SQIVND (reference sequence). The V end was cut by 3 bases, the J end by 1 base, with 10 bases between. CDR3: CASSILPGSYEQYF. The DNA for the CDR3 is TGTGCCAGTAGTATTCTTCCGGGTTCCTACGAGCAGTACTTC.

In its sample, this clonotype was seen a few times. V and J are TRBV15 and TRBJ2-2; D possibly corresponds to TRBD2 (6 bases). Germline V lookup: CDR1 LNHNV, CDR2 YYDKDF (reference sequence). Deletions cut 5 bases from V and 3 bases from J, with 13 bases between. The CDR3 covers 15 residues. The CDR3 DNA sequence: TGTGCCACCAGCTCCCGAGCGGGTGACACCGGGGAGCTGTTTTTT. It codes for CATSSRAGDTGELFF.

V usage is TRBV20-1 and J usage is TRBJ1-5; D might be TRBD1 (6 bases). CDR3 length: 15 amino acids. The V and J ends lost 1 base and 5 bases respectively, with 15 bases between them. Looked up from germline, CDR1 is DFQATT and CDR2 is SNEGSKA (reference sequence). The CDR3 loop is CSARVAGALDQPQHF. CDR3 in DNA: TGCAGTGCTAGAGTCGCAGGGGCTTTGGATCAGCCCCAGCATTTT.

The rearrangement links TRBV5-1 to TRBJ1-1; TRBD1 matches 8 bases. CDR3 length: 13 residues. Trimming cost V 4 bases and J 6 bases; bases outside gene matches: 5. CDR1 and CDR2 from the germline V gene are SGHRS and YFSETQ. CDR3 coding DNA: TGCGCCAGCAGCCAGCGGGACAGGTCTGAAGCTTTCTTT. The encoded protein is CASSQRDRSEAFF.

This rearrangement joins TRBV2 to TRBJ2-1, with TRBD2 as a possible D gene (6 bases). Trimming stripped 5 bases from V and 3 bases from J, with 17 bases between. The germline gives CDR1 SNHLY, CDR2 FYNNEI. This CDR3 region has 16 residues. Written as DNA, the CDR3 is TGTGCCAGCAGTAAAGGGTGGCGGGGAAACTACAATGAGCAGTTCTTC. Translation: CASSKGWRGNYNEQFF.

The J gene is TRBJ1-2, the V gene TRBV6-2 or TRBV6-3; weak D call: TRBD1 (6 bases). The CDR3 consists of 12 residues. Germline V CDR1 and CDR2: MNHEY, SVGEGT. V gave up 7 bases and J gave up 5 bases, with 11 bases separating them. CDR3 nucleotide sequence: TGTGCCAGCACGGACAGCGAGTATGGCTACACCTTC. It is translated as CASTDSEYGYTF.

The chain recombines TRBV5-1 with TRBJ1-1; D uncertain. In germline, CDR1 is SGHRS, CDR2 YFSETQ. The CDR3 is 13 amino acids. With 0 bases removed from V and 4 bases from J, the gap between germline ends came to 7 bases. This CDR3 reads CASSLGGITEAFF. In DNA, the CDR3 is TGCGCCAGCAGCTTGGGGGGAATCACTGAAGCTTTCTTT.

The V gene is TRBV15, the J gene TRBJ1-5, with D maybe TRBD1 (5 bases). Trimming took 0 bases from V and 6 from J, leaving 15 bases between them. The V gene's germline CDR1 is LNHNV and CDR2 YYDKDF (reference sequence). The CDR3 loop spans 16 amino acids. CDR3 bases: TGTGCCACCAGCAGAGATGCCCGGGGGGGAAGTCAGCCCCAGCATTTT. It specifies CATSRDARGGSQPQHF.